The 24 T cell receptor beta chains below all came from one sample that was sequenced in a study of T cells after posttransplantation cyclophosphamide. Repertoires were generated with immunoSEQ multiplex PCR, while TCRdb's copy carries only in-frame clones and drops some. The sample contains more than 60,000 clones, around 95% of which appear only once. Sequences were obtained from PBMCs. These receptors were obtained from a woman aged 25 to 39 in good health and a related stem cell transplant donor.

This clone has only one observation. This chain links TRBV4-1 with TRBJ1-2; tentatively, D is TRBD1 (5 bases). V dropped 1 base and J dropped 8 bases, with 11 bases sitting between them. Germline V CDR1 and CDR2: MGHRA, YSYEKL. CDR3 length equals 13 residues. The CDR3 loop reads CASSQGGGRGYTF. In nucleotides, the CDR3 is TGCGCCAGCAGCCAAGGTGGGGGTCGCGGCTACACCTTC.

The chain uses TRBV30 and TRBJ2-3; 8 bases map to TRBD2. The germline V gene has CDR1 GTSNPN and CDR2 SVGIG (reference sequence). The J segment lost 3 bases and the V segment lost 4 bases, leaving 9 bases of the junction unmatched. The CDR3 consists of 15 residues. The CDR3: CAWNPGAGETDTQYF. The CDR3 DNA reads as TGTGCCTGGAACCCAGGAGCGGGGGAAACAGATACGCAGTATTTT. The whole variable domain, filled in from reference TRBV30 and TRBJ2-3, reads SQTIHQWPATLVQPVGSPLSLECTVEGTSNPNLYWYRQAAGRGLQLLFYSVGIGQISSEVPQNLSASRPQDRQFILSSKKLLLSDSGFYLCAWNPGAGETDTQYFGPGTRLTVL.

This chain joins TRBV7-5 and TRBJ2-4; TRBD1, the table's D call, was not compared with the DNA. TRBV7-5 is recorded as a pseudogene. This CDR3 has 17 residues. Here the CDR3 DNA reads TGTGCCAGAAGCTTAGACGGGACAGGGATAGCCAAAAACATTCAGTACTTC. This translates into CARSLDGTGIAKNIQYF.

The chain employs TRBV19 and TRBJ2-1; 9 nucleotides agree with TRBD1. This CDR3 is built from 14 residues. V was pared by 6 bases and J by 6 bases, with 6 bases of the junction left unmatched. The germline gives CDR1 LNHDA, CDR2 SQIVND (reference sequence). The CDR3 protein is CASSRDRVANEQFF. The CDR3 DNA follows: TGTGCCAGTAGCCGGGACAGGGTCGCCAATGAGCAGTTCTTC.

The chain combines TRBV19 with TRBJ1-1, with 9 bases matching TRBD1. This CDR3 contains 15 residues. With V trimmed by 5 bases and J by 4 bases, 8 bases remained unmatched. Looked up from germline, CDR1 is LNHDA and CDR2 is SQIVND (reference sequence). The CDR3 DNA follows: TGTGCCAGTAGTGTACAGGGGGCGGTGAGCACTGAAGCTTTCTTT. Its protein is CASSVQGAVSTEAFF.

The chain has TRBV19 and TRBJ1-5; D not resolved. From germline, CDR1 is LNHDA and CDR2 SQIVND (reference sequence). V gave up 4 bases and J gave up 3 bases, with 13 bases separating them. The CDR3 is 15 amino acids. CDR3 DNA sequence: TGTGCCAGTAGTAAAGTCAAGTGGGCCAATCAGCCCCAGCATTTT. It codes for CASSKVKWANQPQHF. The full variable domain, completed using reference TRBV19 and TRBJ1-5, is DGGITQSPKYLFRKEGQNVTLSCEQNLNHDAMYWYRQDPGQGLRLIYYSQIVNDFQKGDIAEGYSVSREKKESFPLTVTSAQKNPTAFYLCASSKVKWANQPQHFGDGTRLSIL.

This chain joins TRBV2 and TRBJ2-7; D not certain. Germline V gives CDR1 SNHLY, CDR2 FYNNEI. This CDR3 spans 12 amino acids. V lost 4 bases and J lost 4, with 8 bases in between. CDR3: CASSGLAYEQYF. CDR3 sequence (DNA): TGTGCCAGCAGTGGGTTAGCATACGAGCAGTACTTC.

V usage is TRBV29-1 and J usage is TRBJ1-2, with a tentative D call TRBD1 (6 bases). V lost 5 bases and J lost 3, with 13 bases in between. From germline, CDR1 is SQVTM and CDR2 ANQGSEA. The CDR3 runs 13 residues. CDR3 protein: CSVWGQVDYGYTF. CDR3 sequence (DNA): TGCAGCGTTTGGGGACAAGTTGACTATGGCTACACCTTC.

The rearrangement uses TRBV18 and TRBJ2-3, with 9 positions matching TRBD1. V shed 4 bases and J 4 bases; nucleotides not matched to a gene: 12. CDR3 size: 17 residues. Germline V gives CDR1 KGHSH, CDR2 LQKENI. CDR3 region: CASSQGTGRSGADTQYF. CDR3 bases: TGTGCCAGCTCACAGGGGACAGGGCGCTCAGGGGCAGATACGCAGTATTTT.

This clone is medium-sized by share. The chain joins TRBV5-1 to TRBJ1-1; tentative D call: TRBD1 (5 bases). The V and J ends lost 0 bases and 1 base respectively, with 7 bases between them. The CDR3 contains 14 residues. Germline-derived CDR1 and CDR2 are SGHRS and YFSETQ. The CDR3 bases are TGCGCCAGCAGCTTGGCGACAGCGAACACTGAAGCTTTCTTT. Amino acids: CASSLATANTEAFF.

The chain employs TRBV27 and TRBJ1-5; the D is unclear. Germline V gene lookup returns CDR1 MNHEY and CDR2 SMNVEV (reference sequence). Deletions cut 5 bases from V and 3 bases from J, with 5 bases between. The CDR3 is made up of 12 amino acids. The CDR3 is CASSPNNQPQHF. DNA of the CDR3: TGTGCCAGCAGTCCAAACAATCAGCCCCAGCATTTT.

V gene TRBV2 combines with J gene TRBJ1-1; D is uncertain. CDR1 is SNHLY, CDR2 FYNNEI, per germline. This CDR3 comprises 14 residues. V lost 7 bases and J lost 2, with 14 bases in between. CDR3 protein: CASKREGDNTEAFF. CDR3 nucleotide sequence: TGTGCCAGCAAGAGGGAGGGCGACAACACTGAAGCTTTCTTT.

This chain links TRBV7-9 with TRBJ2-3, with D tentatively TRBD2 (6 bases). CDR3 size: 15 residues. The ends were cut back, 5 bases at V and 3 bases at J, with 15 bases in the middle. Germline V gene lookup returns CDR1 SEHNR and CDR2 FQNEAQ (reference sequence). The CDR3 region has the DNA TGTGCCAGCAGCGCGCCTGCGGGGTCGACAGATACGCAGTATTTT. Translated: CASSAPAGSTDTQYF.

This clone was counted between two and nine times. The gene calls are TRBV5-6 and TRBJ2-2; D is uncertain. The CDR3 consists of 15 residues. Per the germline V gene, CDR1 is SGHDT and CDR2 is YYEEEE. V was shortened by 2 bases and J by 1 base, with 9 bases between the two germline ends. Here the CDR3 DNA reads TGTGCCAGCAGCTTCCGGCAGCAGAACACCGGGGAGCTGTTTTTT. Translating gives CASSFRQQNTGELFF.

CDR3 coding DNA: TGTGCCAGCAGCGGAATTGGGACAGGCGAGACCCAGTACTTC. As protein: CASSGIGTGETQYF. The chain recombines TRBV9 with TRBJ2-5; 8 nucleotides match TRBD1. CDR1 is SGDLS, CDR2 YYNGEE, per germline. The CDR3 is made up of 14 amino acids. With V trimmed by 3 bases and J by 5 bases, 6 bases remained unmatched.

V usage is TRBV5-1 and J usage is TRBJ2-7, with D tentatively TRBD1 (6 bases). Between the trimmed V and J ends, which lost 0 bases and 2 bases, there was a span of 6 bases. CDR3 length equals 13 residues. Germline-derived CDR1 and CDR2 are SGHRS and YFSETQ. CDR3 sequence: CASSLDRAYEQYF. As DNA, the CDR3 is TGCGCCAGCAGCTTGGACAGGGCCTACGAGCAGTACTTC.

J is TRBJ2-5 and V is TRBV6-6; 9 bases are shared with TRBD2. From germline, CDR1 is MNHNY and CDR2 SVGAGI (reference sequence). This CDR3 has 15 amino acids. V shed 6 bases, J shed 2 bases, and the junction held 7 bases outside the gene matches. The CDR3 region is CASRPGGLAQETQYF. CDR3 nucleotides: TGTGCCAGCAGGCCGGGGGGACTAGCACAAGAGACCCAGTACTTC.

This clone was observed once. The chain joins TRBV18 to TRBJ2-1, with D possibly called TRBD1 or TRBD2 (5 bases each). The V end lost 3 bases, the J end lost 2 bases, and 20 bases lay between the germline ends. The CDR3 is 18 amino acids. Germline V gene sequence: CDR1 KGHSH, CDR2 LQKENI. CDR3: CASSPARGRTPTYNEQFF. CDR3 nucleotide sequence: TGTGCCAGCTCACCGGCTCGGGGAAGGACACCCACCTACAATGAGCAGTTCTTC.

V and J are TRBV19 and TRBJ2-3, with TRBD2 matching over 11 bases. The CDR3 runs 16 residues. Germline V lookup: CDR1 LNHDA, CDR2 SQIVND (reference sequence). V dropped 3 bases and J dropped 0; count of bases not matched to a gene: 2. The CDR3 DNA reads TGTGCCAGTAGTATTTCTAGCGGGGGGAGCACAGATACGCAGTATTTT. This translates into CASSISSGGSTDTQYF.

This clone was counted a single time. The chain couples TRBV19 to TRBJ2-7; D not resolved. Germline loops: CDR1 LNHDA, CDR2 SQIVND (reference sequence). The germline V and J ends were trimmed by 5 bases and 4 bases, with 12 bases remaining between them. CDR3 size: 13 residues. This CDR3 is CASSPKLQYEQYF. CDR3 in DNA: TGTGCCAGTAGTCCCAAACTGCAATACGAGCAGTACTTC.

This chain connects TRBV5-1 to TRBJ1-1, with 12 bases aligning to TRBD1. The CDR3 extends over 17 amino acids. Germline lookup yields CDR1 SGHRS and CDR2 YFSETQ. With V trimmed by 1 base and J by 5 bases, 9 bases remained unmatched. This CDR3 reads CASSLTPGQGALTEAFF. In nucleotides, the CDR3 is TGCGCCAGCAGCTTGACCCCGGGACAGGGGGCCTTAACTGAAGCTTTCTTT.

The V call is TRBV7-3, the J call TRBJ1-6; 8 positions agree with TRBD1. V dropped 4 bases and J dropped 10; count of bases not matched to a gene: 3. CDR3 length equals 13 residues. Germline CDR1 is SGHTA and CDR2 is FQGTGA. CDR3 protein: CASSSTGDSPLHF. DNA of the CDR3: TGTGCCAGCAGCTCGACAGGGGACTCACCCCTCCACTTT.

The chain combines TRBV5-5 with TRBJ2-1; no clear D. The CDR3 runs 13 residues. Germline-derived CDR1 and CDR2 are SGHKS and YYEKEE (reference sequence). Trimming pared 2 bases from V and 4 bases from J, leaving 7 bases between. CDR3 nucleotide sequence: TGTGCCAGCAGCTTTCGTAGTTACAATGAGCAGTTCTTC. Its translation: CASSFRSYNEQFF.

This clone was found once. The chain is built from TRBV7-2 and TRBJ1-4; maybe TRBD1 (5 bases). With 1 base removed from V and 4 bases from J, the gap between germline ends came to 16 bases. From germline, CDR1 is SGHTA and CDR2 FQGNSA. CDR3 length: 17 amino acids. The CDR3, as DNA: TGTGCCAGCAGCTTAGGGGGCCCATGGGAGATTAATGAAAAACTGTTTTTT. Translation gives CASSLGGPWEINEKLFF.